This TCR beta chain emerged from a study of blood T cell repertoires in COVID-19 (dated by TCRdb to about 2020). With regard to the full study: Collaborator samples came from the United States, Italy and Spain and covered acute and convalescent phases of COVID-19. The samples were drawn from the first 160 participants of the ongoing ImmuneRACE study and from 950 to 1,500 subjects provided by 6 global collaborators. Where HLA class I and class II types were available, the types were taken from metadata supplied by the sample provider, not from assay-based typing. The sample metadata nearly always contained a de-identified subject ID, COVID-19 status, age in years and sex. The dataset comprised deeply sampled blood TCRbeta repertoires from subjects exposed to, actively infected with, or recovered from COVID-19. A freely available public database, intended as a resource for researchers studying the immune response to SARS-CoV-2, is where the repertoires were released. The prospective study material was composed of cDNA or gDNA derived from T cells, B-cell-depleted T cells, or PBMCs.

As for this clone: Its antigen is currently not known. No base qualities exist here, and no much larger clone lies one base off it.

Inclusive of the bounding cysteine and phenylalanine, the CDR3 is 15 residues long. CDR3 DNA is the only sequence kept; it has 45 bases, read in frame from the first base. As encoded in the germline V gene, CDR1 is SGHDT while CDR2 is YYEEEE. V lost 5 bases and J lost 4 bases; the stretch between them is 15 bases long. The immunoSEQ Assay, a bias-controlled multiplex PCR, was used to amplify TCRbeta CDR3 regions from genomic DNA. The study's processing was this. Within the assay, amplification of reference gene primers was used to estimate how many nucleated cells each sample contained. To quantify the absolute abundance of each unique TCRbeta CDR3 rearrangement, sequence reads were collapsed and filtered. For each sample, productive Simpson clonality was calculated as the square root of Simpson's diversity index across productive rearrangements. Sourced from immuneACCESS, this table was stored by TCRdb with only in-frame sequences that have V and J called. A share of the clones is absent; for the studies checked, an unresolved V gene accounts for under half, and the remainder has no known explanation. V and J calls and clone size are copied from that table; D and trimming were computed from the DNA. The sample records tens of thousands of clones, over 65% of which are singletons. The ten largest clones take up over 40% of the sample.

Collaborating institutions collected whole blood in K2EDTA tubes following their own protocols. For TCRbeta analysis, collaborator samples were shipped as frozen whole blood, as isolated PBMCs, or as DNA extracted from either sample type. Paper-wide results and their limitations: The amount of clinical and demographic metadata varied by source and participant and was provided uncurated.

The receptor was isolated from a human donor in a cohort sampled during active COVID-19. The chain joins TRBV5-6 to TRBJ1-4; a tentative D call is TRBD1 (6 bases match). The material sequenced was peripheral blood. For the CDR3, the sequence is CASSRSTGLNEKLFF. The DNA is TGTGCCAGCAGTAGATCGACAGGACTTAATGAAAAACTGTTTTTT.